Below, 22 T cell receptor beta chains from the same sample are listed, as sequenced in a study of T-cell reconstitution after alpha-beta-depleted transplantation in children. It was with unique molecular identifiers that the TCRbeta library was prepared. TCRdb analysed the PCR reads with MiXCR anew, one entry per CDR3 protein. The sample yields around 680,000 distinct CDR3 sequences, 16% seen once. The material was PBMCs from the stem cell graft donor, obtained from the stem cell graft. The receptor set was obtained from a human donor who donated a stem cell graft to a child with acute myeloid leukemia.

The chain's CDR3 is CASSLGEGFHGYTF. CDR3 bases: TGCGCCAGCAGCTTGGGGGAGGGGTTTCATGGCTACACCTTC. The gene calls are TRBV5-1 and TRBJ1-2, with D tentatively TRBD1 (5 bases). The germline V gene encodes CDR1 SGHRS and CDR2 YFSETQ. The CDR3 is 14 residues long. Trimming stripped 0 bases from V and 6 bases from J, with 12 bases between. Using reference TRBV5-1 and TRBJ1-2 for the parts outside the CDR3, the full variable domain is KAGVTQTPRYLIKTRGQQVTLSCSPISGHRSVSWYQQTPGQGLQFLFEYFSETQRNKGNFPGRFSGRQFSNSRSEMNVSTLELGDSALYLCASSLGEGFHGYTFGSGTRLTVV.

The chain carries TRBV7-8 and TRBJ2-1; TRBD2 is a possible D gene (6 bases). The CDR3 has 16 amino acids. CDR1 SGHVS and CDR2 FQNEAQ come from the germline V gene. V lost 4 bases and J lost 2, with 15 bases in between. CDR3 sequence: CASSYRTGGAYNEQFF. DNA for the CDR3: TGTGCCAGCAGCTACAGAACAGGCGGGGCCTACAATGAGCAGTTCTTC.

This clonotype came up a few times. This chain joins TRBV7-9 and TRBJ2-1; weak D call: TRBD1 (5 bases). This CDR3 comprises 15 residues. Deletions cut 1 base from V and 2 bases from J, with 9 bases between. CDR1 is SEHNR and CDR2 is FQNEAQ in the germline V gene (reference sequence). In DNA form, the CDR3 reads TGTGCCAGCAGCTTAGGGGTAGGGGCCTACAATGAGCAGTTCTTC. Its protein product is CASSLGVGAYNEQFF.

This clonotype came up many times. V gene TRBV5-1 combines with J gene TRBJ2-3, with unresolved D. V was pared by 0 bases and J by 2 bases, with 7 bases between. Germline V gene sequence: CDR1 SGHRS, CDR2 YFSETQ. CDR3 length equals 14 residues. CDR3: CASSLAQTTDTQYF. The DNA for the CDR3 is TGCGCCAGCAGCTTGGCCCAGACCACAGATACGCAGTATTTT.

This clonotype was seen at least ten times. The genes are TRBV9 and TRBJ1-2; no clear D. This CDR3 contains 14 residues. Trimming removed 0 bases from V and 3 bases from J, with 9 bases in between. Germline assignment: CDR1 SGDLS and CDR2 YYNGEE. The DNA for the CDR3 is TGTGCCAGCAGCGTAGATCAGTGGGACTATGGCTACACCTTC. This codes for CASSVDQWDYGYTF.

This clonotype was observed many times. The J gene is TRBJ1-2, the V gene TRBV7-2, with TRBD1 as a possible D gene (6 bases). V was clipped by 4 bases and J by 8 bases, with 17 bases between them. This CDR3 comprises 14 residues. Germline V gene data show CDR1 as SGHTA and CDR2 as FQGNSA. The CDR3 is CASSSYLQGGGYTF. DNA of the CDR3: TGTGCCAGCAGCTCATACCTACAGGGTGGAGGCTACACCTTC.

There are many counts of this clonotype. V and J are TRBV20-1 and TRBJ2-3; weak D call: TRBD1 (8 bases). Germline CDR1 reads DFQATT; CDR2 reads SNEGSKA (reference sequence). Between the trimmed V and J ends, which lost 5 bases and 8 bases, there was a span of 17 bases. The CDR3 spans 13 residues. DNA of the CDR3: TGCAGTGCTCCTCGACAGGGGAGGGGTACGCAGTATTTT. Translated: CSAPRQGRGTQYF.

This clonotype was recorded many times. V is TRBV7-3 and J is TRBJ1-6; 7 bases are shared with TRBD1. Germline loops: CDR1 SGHTA, CDR2 FQGTGA. Unmatched junction bases numbered 4, after V lost 3 bases and J lost 5 bases. The CDR3 has 15 amino acids. CDR3 in amino acids: CASSLTGQDNSPLHF. The CDR3 DNA sequence: TGTGCCAGCAGCTTGACTGGACAGGATAATTCACCCCTCCACTTT.

This clonotype was detected ten times or more. This chain uses TRBV7-2 with TRBJ1-1, with 7 bases lining up with TRBD1. The CDR3 runs 14 residues. The germline V gene has CDR1 SGHTA and CDR2 FQGNSA. Trimming cost V 2 bases and J 4 bases; bases outside gene matches: 4. The DNA for the CDR3 is TGTGCCAGCAGCTTAATACCAGGGGGCACTGAAGCTTTCTTT. It codes for CASSLIPGGTEAFF.

The sample holds many counts of this clonotype. The chain recombines TRBV7-9 with TRBJ2-1, with TRBD1 matching 9 bases. CDR1 is SEHNR, CDR2 FQNEAQ, per germline (reference sequence). V shed 5 bases, J shed 5 bases, and the junction held 7 bases outside the gene matches. This CDR3 is built from 15 residues. CDR3 nucleotides: TGTGCCAGCAGCCCTAGACAGGGGGGTGACAATGAGCAGTTCTTC. This gives the protein CASSPRQGGDNEQFF. Using reference TRBV7-9 and TRBJ2-1 for the parts outside the CDR3, the full variable domain is DTGVSQNPRHKITKRGQNVTFRCDPISEHNRLYWYRQTLGQGPEFLTYFQNEAQLEKSRLLSDRFSAERPKGSFSTLEIQRTEQGDSAMYLCASSPRQGGDNEQFFGPGTRLTVL.

This clonotype was picked up one time. A clone one base away is much larger, so this may be a read error. The V call is TRBV29-1, the J call TRBJ1-1; D not certain. The CDR3 contains 15 residues. Germline V gene data show CDR1 as SQVTM and CDR2 as ANQGSEA. V lost 4 bases and J 0 bases, leaving 15 bases between the germline ends. The CDR3 coding sequence is TGCAGCGTTGTGACTCCAGGACCCATGAACACTGAAGCTTTCTTT. Amino acids: CSVVTPGPMNTEAFF.

Ten or more counts support this clonotype. The chain has TRBV20-1 and TRBJ2-3; a weak D match, TRBD1 (6 bases). CDR1 and CDR2 from the germline V gene are DFQATT and SNEGSKA (reference sequence). V lost 5 bases and J 4 bases, leaving 10 bases between the germline ends. The CDR3 sequence is 12 residues long. The CDR3 DNA reads as TGCAGTGCTCCACAGGGTGCAGATACGCAGTATTTT. Encoded protein: CSAPQGADTQYF.

This clonotype was seen many times. The chain uses TRBV20-1 and TRBJ2-5, with D possibly being TRBD2 (7 bases). Germline V gene sequence: CDR1 DFQATT, CDR2 SNEGSKA (reference sequence). The CDR3 covers 15 residues. The V end was cut by 5 bases, the J end by 1 base, with 17 bases between. The CDR3 sequence: CSAVRGGGSQETQYF. CDR3 DNA sequence: TGCAGTGCTGTCAGGGGTGGCGGGAGCCAAGAGACCCAGTACTTC.

There are many counts of this clonotype. The rearrangement uses TRBV6-5 and TRBJ2-5, with 8 bases fitting TRBD1. Germline CDR1 is MNHEY and CDR2 is SVGAGI. The CDR3 length is 15 residues. The V gene end was trimmed by 2 bases and the J gene end by 3 bases; junction bases not matched to a gene: 5. CDR3 loop: CASSYDPGQEETQYF. Here the CDR3 DNA reads TGTGCCAGCAGTTACGATCCGGGACAGGAAGAGACCCAGTACTTC.

The V gene is TRBV7-7, the J gene TRBJ1-3, with D maybe TRBD1 (5 bases). Trimming removed 5 bases at V and 1 base at J, with 15 bases between. The germline V gene has CDR1 SSHAT and CDR2 FNYEAQ (reference sequence). The CDR3 contains 16 residues. CDR3 DNA: TGTGCCAGCAGCCCCCTATCCGGGACGTCTGGAAACACCATATATTTT. The encoded protein is CASSPLSGTSGNTIYF.

This clonotype has at least ten counts. The chain combines TRBV20-1 with TRBJ2-1; 11 nucleotides line up with TRBD2. CDR3 size: 15 residues. V shed 1 base and J 4 bases; nucleotides not matched to a gene: 3. Germline V gene data show CDR1 as DFQATT and CDR2 as SNEGSKA (reference sequence). The CDR3 protein is CSARVAGGPYNEQFF. CDR3 nucleotide sequence: TGCAGTGCTAGAGTAGCGGGGGGGCCGTACAATGAGCAGTTCTTC.

This clonotype was seen ten or more times. DNA for the CDR3: TGTGCCAGCAGTTACTGGGGACAGCTCTCCTACGAGCAGTACTTC. Protein product: CASSYWGQLSYEQYF. V gene TRBV6-5 combines with J gene TRBJ2-7, with 7 bases aligning to TRBD1. The CDR3 consists of 15 residues. Per germline, CDR1 MNHEY and CDR2 SVGAGI. The ends lost 1 base at V and 0 bases at J; junction bases unmatched: 3.

The chain couples TRBV9 to TRBJ2-3, with a possible D match to TRBD1 (6 bases). V lost 7 bases, J lost 4 bases, and 13 bases lay in between. Germline lookup yields CDR1 SGDLS and CDR2 YYNGEE. The CDR3 has 13 residues. The CDR3 DNA sequence: TGTGCCAGCCGAGAAGGGGGTTCAGATACGCAGTATTTT. The encoded protein is CASREGGSDTQYF.

In this sample, this clonotype turned up many times. The junction departs from the called germline gene at one end, perhaps through a read error. This chain's CDR3 is CASSLEGNTEAFF. The CDR3 coding sequence is TGTGCCAGCAGCTTAGAGGGGAACACTGAAGCTTTCTTT. The gene calls are TRBV5-1 and TRBJ1-1; D remains unclear. The CDR3 spans 13 residues. Germline CDR1 reads SGHRS; CDR2 reads YFSETQ. Full variable domain (missing parts from reference TRBV5-1 and TRBJ1-1): KAGVTQTPRYLIKTRGQQVTLSCSPISGHRSVSWYQQTPGQGLQFLFEYFSETQRNKGNFPGRFSGRQFSNSRSEMNVSTLELGDSALYLCASSLEGNTEAFFGQGTRLTVV.

This clonotype has a count of ten or more. This sequence joins TRBV6-1 and TRBJ2-1; D is unclear. With 6 bases removed from V and 0 bases from J, the gap between germline ends came to 12 bases. CDR3 length equals 15 residues. Germline V gene data show CDR1 as MNHNS and CDR2 as SASEGT. Here the CDR3 DNA reads TGTGCCAGCAGCCCGGACGCCTACTCCTACAATGAGCAGTTCTTC. Encoded protein: CASSPDAYSYNEQFF.

The rearrangement joins TRBV13 to TRBJ2-5; D unclear. Germline lookup yields CDR1 PRHDT and CDR2 FYEKMQ (reference sequence). The germline V and J ends were trimmed by 2 bases and 5 bases, with 18 bases remaining between them. The CDR3 is made up of 16 amino acids. DNA of the CDR3: TGTGCCAGCAGCTTACGTGAAACCGGGCTTCATGAGACCCAGTACTTC. It encodes CASSLRETGLHETQYF.

This sequence joins TRBV25-1 and TRBJ2-5; 12 nucleotides agree with TRBD1. V lost 1 base, J lost 4 bases, and 4 bases stayed unmatched. This CDR3 spans 16 amino acids. CDR1 is MGHDK, CDR2 SYGVNS, per germline. The CDR3 DNA reads TGTGCCAGCAGTGAATTTGGGGACAGGGGGCGAGAGACCCAGTACTTC. Encoded protein: CASSEFGDRGRETQYF.